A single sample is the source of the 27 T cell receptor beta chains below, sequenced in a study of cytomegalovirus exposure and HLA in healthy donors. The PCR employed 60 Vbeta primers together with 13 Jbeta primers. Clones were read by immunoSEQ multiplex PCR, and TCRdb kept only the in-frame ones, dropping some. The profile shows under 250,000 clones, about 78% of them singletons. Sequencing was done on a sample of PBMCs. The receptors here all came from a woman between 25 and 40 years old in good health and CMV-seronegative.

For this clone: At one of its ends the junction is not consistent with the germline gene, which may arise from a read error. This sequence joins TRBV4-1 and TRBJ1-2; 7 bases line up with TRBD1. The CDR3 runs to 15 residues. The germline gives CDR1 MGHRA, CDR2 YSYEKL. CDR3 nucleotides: TGCGCCAGCAGCCAGCAGGGGGAAGTCGACTATGGCTACCCCTTC. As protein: CASSQQGEVDYGYPF.

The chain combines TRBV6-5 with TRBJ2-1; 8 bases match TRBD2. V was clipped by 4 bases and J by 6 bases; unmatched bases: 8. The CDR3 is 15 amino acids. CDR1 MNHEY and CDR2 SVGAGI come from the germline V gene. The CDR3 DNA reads TGTGCCAGCAGTTTTACTAGCGGCCTGGGCAATGAGCAGTTCTTC. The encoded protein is CASSFTSGLGNEQFF.

The CDR3 is CASSSTLNTEAFF. Here the CDR3 DNA reads TGTGCCAGCAGCTCCACATTGAACACTGAAGCTTTCTTT. The chain is built from TRBV7-9 and TRBJ1-1; no definite D call. CDR3 length: 13 amino acids. CDR1 and CDR2 from the germline V gene are SEHNR and FQNEAQ (reference sequence). With 4 bases removed from V and 0 bases from J, the gap between germline ends came to 6 bases.

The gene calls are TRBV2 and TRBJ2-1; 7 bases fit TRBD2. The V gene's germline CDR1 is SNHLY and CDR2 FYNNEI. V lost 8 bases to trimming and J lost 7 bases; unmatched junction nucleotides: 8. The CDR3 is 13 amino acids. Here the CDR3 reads CASEPGLRNEQFF. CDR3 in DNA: TGTGCCAGCGAACCGGGACTAAGGAATGAGCAGTTCTTC.

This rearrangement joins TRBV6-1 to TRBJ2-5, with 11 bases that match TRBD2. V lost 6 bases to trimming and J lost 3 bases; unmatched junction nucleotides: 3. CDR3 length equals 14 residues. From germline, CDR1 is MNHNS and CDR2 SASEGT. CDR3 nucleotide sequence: TGTGCCAGCAGGGAGACTAGCGGGAAAGAGACCCAGTACTTC. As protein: CASRETSGKETQYF.

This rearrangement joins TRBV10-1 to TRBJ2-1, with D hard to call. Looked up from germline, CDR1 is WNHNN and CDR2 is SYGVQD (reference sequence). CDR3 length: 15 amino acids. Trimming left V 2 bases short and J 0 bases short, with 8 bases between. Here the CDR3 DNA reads TGCGCCAGCAGTGAGCTATCGAGCTCCTACAATGAGCAGTTCTTC. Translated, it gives CASSELSSSYNEQFF.

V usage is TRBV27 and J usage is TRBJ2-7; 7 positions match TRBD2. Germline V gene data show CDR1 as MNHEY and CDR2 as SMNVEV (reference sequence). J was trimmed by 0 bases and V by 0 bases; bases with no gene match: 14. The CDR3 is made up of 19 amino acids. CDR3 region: CASSLSSGGWRGFSYEQYF. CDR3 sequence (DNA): TGTGCCAGCAGTTTATCGAGTGGGGGGTGGCGGGGGTTCTCCTACGAGCAGTACTTC.

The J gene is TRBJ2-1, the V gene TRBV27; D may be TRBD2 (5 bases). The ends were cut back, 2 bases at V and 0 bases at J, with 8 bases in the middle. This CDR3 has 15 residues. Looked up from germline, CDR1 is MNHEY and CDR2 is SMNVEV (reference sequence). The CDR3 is CASSLGGSSYNEQFF. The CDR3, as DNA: TGTGCCAGCAGTTTAGGAGGTAGCTCCTACAATGAGCAGTTCTTC.

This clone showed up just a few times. CDR3 DNA: TGTGCCAGTAGTTCATGGGACAGTCCTAATGAAAAACTGTTTTTT. It encodes CASSSWDSPNEKLFF. The V and J genes are TRBV19 and TRBJ1-4; 7 bases are a match to TRBD1. This CDR3 region has 15 residues. Unmatched junction bases numbered 6, after V lost 5 bases and J lost 3 bases. Germline V lookup: CDR1 LNHDA, CDR2 SQIVND (reference sequence).

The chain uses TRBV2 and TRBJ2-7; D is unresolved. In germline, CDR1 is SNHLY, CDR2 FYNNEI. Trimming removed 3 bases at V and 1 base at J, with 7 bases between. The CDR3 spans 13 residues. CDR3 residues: CASSDGASYEQYF. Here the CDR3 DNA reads TGTGCCAGCAGTGACGGAGCATCCTACGAGCAGTACTTC.

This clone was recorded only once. The CDR3 sequence: CASSILGTDTQYF. The CDR3 nucleotides are TGTGCCAGCAGTATCCTAGGAACAGATACGCAGTATTTT. The chain couples TRBV6-6 to TRBJ2-3; D gene unclear. The CDR3 is 13 residues long. Germline V gene lookup returns CDR1 MNHNY and CDR2 SVGAGI (reference sequence). V lost 5 bases, J lost 3 bases, and 9 bases lay in between.

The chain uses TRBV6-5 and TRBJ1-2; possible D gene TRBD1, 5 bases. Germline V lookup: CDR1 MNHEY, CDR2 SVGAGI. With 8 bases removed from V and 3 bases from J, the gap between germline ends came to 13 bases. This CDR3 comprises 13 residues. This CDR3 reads CASSWGDYYGYTF. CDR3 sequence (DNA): TGTGCCAGCTCTTGGGGGGACTACTATGGCTACACCTTC.

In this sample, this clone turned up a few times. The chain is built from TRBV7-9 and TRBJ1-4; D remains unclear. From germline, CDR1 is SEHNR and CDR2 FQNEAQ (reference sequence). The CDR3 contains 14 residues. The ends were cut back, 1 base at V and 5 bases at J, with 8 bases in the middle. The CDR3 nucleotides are TGTGCCAGCAGCTTAGTTGGCTCGAATGAAAAACTGTTTTTT. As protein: CASSLVGSNEKLFF.

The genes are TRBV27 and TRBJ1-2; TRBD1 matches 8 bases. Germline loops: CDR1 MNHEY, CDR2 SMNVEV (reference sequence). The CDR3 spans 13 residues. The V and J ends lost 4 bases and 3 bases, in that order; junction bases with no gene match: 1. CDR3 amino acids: CASSSTGDYGYTF. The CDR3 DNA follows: TGTGCCAGCAGTTCGACAGGGGACTATGGCTACACCTTC.

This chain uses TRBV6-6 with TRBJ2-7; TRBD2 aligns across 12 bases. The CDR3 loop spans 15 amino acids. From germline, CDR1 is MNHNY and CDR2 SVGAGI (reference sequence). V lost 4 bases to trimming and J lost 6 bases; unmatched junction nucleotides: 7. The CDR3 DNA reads TGTGCCAGCAGTTCCAGACTAGCGGGAGTCGGCGAGCAGTACTTC. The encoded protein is CASSSRLAGVGEQYF.

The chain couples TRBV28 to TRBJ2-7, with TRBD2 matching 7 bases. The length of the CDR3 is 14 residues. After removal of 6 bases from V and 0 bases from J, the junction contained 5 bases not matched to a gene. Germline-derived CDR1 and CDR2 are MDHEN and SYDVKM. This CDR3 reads CASSLAGPSYEQYF. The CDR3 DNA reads TGTGCCAGCAGCTTAGCGGGTCCCTCCTACGAGCAGTACTTC.

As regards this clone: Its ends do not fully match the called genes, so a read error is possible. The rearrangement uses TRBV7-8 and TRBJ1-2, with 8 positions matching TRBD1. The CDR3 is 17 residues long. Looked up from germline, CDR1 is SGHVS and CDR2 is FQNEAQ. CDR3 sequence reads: CASSFPWGDRRNYGYPF. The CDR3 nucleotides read TGTGCCAGCAGCTTTCCCTGGGGGGACAGGCGAAACTATGGCTACCCCTTC.

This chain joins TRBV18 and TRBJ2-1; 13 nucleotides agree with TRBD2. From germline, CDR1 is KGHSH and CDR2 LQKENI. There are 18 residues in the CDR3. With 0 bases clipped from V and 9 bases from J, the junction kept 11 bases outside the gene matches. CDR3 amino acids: CASSPPQAGLAGEGEQFF. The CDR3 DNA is TGTGCCAGCTCACCACCTCAGGCTGGACTAGCGGGAGAGGGTGAGCAGTTCTTC.

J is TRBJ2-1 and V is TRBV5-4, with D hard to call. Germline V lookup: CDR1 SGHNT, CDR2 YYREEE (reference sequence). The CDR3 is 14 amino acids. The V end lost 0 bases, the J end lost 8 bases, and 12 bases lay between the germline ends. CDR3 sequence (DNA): TGTGCCAGCAGCTTGGGGCCCTCCGTCTATGAGCAGTTCTTC. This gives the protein CASSLGPSVYEQFF.

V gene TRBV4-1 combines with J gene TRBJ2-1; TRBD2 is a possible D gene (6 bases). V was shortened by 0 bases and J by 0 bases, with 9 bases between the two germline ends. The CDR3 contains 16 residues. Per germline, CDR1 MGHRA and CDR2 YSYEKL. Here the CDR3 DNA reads TGCGCCAGCAGCCAAGAAACCGGGAGCTCCTACAATGAGCAGTTCTTC. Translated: CASSQETGSSYNEQFF.

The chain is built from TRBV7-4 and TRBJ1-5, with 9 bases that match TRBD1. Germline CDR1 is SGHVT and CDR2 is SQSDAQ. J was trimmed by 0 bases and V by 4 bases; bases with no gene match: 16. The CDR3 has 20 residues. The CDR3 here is CASSCGEGQGSWGSNQPQHF. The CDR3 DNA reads TGTGCCAGCAGCTGTGGAGAGGGACAGGGATCATGGGGTAGCAATCAGCCCCAGCATTTT.

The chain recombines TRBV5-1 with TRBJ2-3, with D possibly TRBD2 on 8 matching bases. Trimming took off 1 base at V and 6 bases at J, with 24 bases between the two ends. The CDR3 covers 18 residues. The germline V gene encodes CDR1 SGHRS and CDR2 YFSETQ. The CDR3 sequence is CASSLYSRERETGDTQYF. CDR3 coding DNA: TGCGCCAGCAGCTTGTATTCGAGGGAGCGGGAGACAGGGGATACGCAGTATTTT.

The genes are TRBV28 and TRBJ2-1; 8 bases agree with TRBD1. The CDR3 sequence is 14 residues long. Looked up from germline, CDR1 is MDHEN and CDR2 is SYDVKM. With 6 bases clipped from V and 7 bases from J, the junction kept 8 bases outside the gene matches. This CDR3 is CASSQTGGGNEQFF. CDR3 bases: TGTGCCAGCAGCCAAACAGGGGGTGGGAATGAGCAGTTCTTC.

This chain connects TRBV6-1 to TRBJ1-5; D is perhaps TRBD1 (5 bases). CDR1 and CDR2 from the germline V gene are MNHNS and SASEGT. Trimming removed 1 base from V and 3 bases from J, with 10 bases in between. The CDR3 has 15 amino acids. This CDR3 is CASSEGGGSNQPQHF. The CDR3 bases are TGTGCCAGCAGTGAAGGGGGGGGTTCCAATCAGCCCCAGCATTTT.

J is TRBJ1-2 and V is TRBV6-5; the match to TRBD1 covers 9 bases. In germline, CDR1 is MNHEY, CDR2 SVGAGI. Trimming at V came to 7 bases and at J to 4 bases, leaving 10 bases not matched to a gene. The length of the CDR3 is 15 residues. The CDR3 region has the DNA TGTGCCAGCACAAGGGCCGGGACAGGGATCTATGGCTACACCTTC. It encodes CASTRAGTGIYGYTF.

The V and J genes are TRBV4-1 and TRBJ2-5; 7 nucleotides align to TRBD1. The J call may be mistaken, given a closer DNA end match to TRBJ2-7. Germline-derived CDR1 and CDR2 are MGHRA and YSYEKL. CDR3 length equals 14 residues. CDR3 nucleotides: TGCGCCAGCAGCCAAGTTCAGGGGGCCTACGAGCAGTACTTC. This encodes CASSQVQGAYEQYF.

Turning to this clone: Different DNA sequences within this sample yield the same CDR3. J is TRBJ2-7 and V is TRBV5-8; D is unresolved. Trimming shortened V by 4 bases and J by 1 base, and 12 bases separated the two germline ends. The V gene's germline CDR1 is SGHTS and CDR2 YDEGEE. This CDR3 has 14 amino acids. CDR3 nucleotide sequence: TGTGCCAGCAGCCCCTTCACAGTTTCCTACGAGCAGTACTTC. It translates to CASSPFTVSYEQYF.